The source of this T cell receptor beta chain is a study of cytomegalovirus exposure and HLA in healthy donors. This PCR relied on a set of 60 Vbeta primers and 13 Jbeta primers. Assay: immunoSEQ multiplex PCR; the TCRdb copy retains only in-frame clones and omits some. The listing contains roughly 200,000 clones. V shed 4 bases and J 1 base; nucleotides not matched to a gene: 2. The CDR3 loop spans 13 amino acids. Germline V lookup: CDR1 SGHNT, CDR2 YYREEE (reference sequence). V gene TRBV5-4 combines with J gene TRBJ2-7; 7 bases map to TRBD1. The sequenced sample consisted of PBMCs. This receptor was identified in a man aged 25-40 years in good health and CMV-seronegative. CDR3 in amino acids: CASSRDRSYEQYF. The CDR3 nucleotides are TGTGCCAGCAGCCGGGACAGATCCTACGAGCAGTACTTC.